Presented here are 27 T cell receptor beta chains from one specimen sequenced in a study of cytomegalovirus exposure and HLA in healthy donors. Generated by immunoSEQ multiplex PCR, the TCRdb table keeps only in-frame clones and is missing some. The sample lists approximately 98,000 clones; approximately 85% were seen once. Sample: PBMCs. All receptors derive from a woman younger than 35 in good health and CMV-seronegative.

This clone was picked up a small number of times. The chain joins TRBV2 to TRBJ2-7, with 9 bases matching TRBD1. V lost 8 bases and J lost 4; bases outside the gene matches: 3. CDR3 length: 12 amino acids. From germline, CDR1 is SNHLY and CDR2 FYNNEI. DNA for the CDR3: TGTGCCAGCGGACAGGGGAGATACGAGCAGTACTTC. Translated: CASGQGRYEQYF.

The rearrangement joins TRBV11-1 to TRBJ1-2; possible D gene TRBD1, 6 bases. Germline CDR1 is SGHAT and CDR2 is FQDESV (reference sequence). This CDR3 is 14 amino acids long. V dropped 4 bases and J dropped 0 bases, with 9 bases sitting between them. The CDR3 bases are TGTGCCAGCAGCTCGACAGGATCTAACTATGGCTACACCTTC. It codes for CASSSTGSNYGYTF.

The count of this clone is one. The V and J genes are TRBV15 and TRBJ2-1; the D gene is possibly TRBD2 (5 bases). There are 14 residues in the CDR3. CDR1 and CDR2 from the germline V gene are LNHNV and YYDKDF (reference sequence). Trimming stripped 5 bases from V and 2 bases from J, with 10 bases between. The DNA for the CDR3 is TGTGCCACCAGCGAAGAGGGCCCCTACAATGAGCAGTTCTTC. Protein product: CATSEEGPYNEQFF.

The chain uses TRBV6-5 and TRBJ1-5, with D tentatively TRBD1 (6 bases). Germline V gene lookup returns CDR1 MNHEY and CDR2 SVGAGI. The length of the CDR3 is 15 residues. V lost 0 bases and J 8 bases, leaving 14 bases between the germline ends. CDR3 in amino acids: CASSYSGGGLEPQHF. The DNA for the CDR3 is TGTGCCAGCAGTTACTCGGGGGGGGGCTTGGAGCCCCAGCATTTT.

This clone has a single count. The rearrangement links TRBV30 to TRBJ1-1; 9 bases match TRBD1. The germline CDR1 and CDR2 sequences are GTSNPN and SVGIG (reference sequence). V lost 3 bases and J lost 7; bases outside the gene matches: 9. The CDR3 has 14 amino acids. The CDR3 protein is CAWSGGTGIGEAFF. CDR3 DNA: TGTGCCTGGAGCGGAGGGACAGGGATCGGTGAAGCTTTCTTT. Based on the CDR3 plus reference TRBV30 and TRBJ1-1, the full variable domain is SQTIHQWPATLVQPVGSPLSLECTVEGTSNPNLYWYRQAAGRGLQLLFYSVGIGQISSEVPQNLSASRPQDRQFILSSKKLLLSDSGFYLCAWSGGTGIGEAFFGQGTRLTVV.

The chain has TRBV27 and TRBJ2-7; D may be TRBD1 (6 bases). Trimming pared 5 bases from V and 3 bases from J, leaving 14 bases between. Germline CDR1 MNHEY, CDR2 SMNVEV (reference sequence). CDR3 length: 14 amino acids. DNA of the CDR3: TGTGCCAGCAGTCCAGAGACAGGTGGCTACGAGCAGTACTTC. Its translation: CASSPETGGYEQYF.

The chain couples TRBV7-2 to TRBJ2-7, with a weak D call TRBD1 (7 bases). The CDR3 runs 15 residues. Germline lookup yields CDR1 SGHTA and CDR2 FQGNSA. The germline V and J ends were trimmed by 3 bases and 6 bases, with 18 bases remaining between them. The CDR3 DNA follows: TGTGCCAGCAGCTTCGGGGGACCGGGACAGTCCGAGCAGTACTTC. It codes for CASSFGGPGQSEQYF.

This chain connects TRBV5-1 to TRBJ1-6; TRBD1 is a possible D gene (5 bases). The V gene's germline CDR1 is SGHRS and CDR2 YFSETQ. The V and J ends lost 2 bases and 5 bases respectively, with 8 bases between them. The CDR3 is 14 amino acids. The chain's CDR3 is CASSFGGDNSPLHF. The CDR3 DNA follows: TGCGCCAGCAGCTTCGGGGGGGATAATTCACCCCTCCACTTT.

CDR3 in amino acids: CASSVDSGTKNIQYF. The CDR3, as DNA: TGCGCCAGCAGCGTTGACAGCGGGACCAAAAACATTCAGTACTTC. The V call is TRBV5-1, the J call TRBJ2-4; 7 bases agree with TRBD2. V was pared by 4 bases and J by 2 bases, with 6 bases of the junction left unmatched. This CDR3 spans 15 amino acids. Germline loops: CDR1 SGHRS, CDR2 YFSETQ.

This clone came up a few times. The gene calls are TRBV29-1 and TRBJ1-1; D call uncertain. The CDR3 is 13 residues long. Trimming shortened V by 3 bases and J by 2 bases, and 10 bases separated the two germline ends. The germline V gene has CDR1 SQVTM and CDR2 ANQGSEA. For the CDR3, the DNA is TGCAGCGTTGAGAGGATGAGAAACACTGAAGCTTTCTTT. This sequence encodes CSVERMRNTEAFF.

This clone has more than one count but fewer than ten. This sequence joins TRBV19 and TRBJ2-7; D is ambiguous. Trimming pared 3 bases from V and 6 bases from J, leaving 9 bases between. CDR3 length: 12 residues. CDR1 is LNHDA, CDR2 SQIVND, per germline (reference sequence). This CDR3 reads CASSISSPEQYF. The CDR3 coding sequence is TGTGCCAGTAGTATTAGTTCCCCCGAGCAGTACTTC. Together with reference TRBV19 and TRBJ2-7, the CDR3 gives the full variable domain: DGGITQSPKYLFRKEGQNVTLSCEQNLNHDAMYWYRQDPGQGLRLIYYSQIVNDFQKGDIAEGYSVSREKKESFPLTVTSAQKNPTAFYLCASSISSPEQYFGPGTRLTVT.

The J gene is TRBJ1-1, the V gene TRBV25-1; no definite D call. Germline CDR1 and CDR2: MGHDK and SYGVNS. CDR3 length: 11 residues. Trimming cost V 7 bases and J 8 bases, with 11 bases left between them. CDR3 bases: TGTGCCAGCAACCGGGGTCCCGAAGCTTTCTTT. Protein product: CASNRGPEAFF.

This sequence joins TRBV30 and TRBJ1-1; weak D call: TRBD1 (6 bases). The V gene's germline CDR1 is GTSNPN and CDR2 SVGIG (reference sequence). The CDR3 spans 14 residues. Trimming took 0 bases from V and 1 from J, leaving 9 bases between them. CDR3 sequence: CAWSVGGGNTEAFF. CDR3 DNA: TGTGCCTGGAGTGTAGGGGGGGGGAACACTGAAGCTTTCTTT.

The chain carries TRBV6-5 and TRBJ1-5; 12 bases map to TRBD1. Germline lookup yields CDR1 MNHEY and CDR2 SVGAGI. The CDR3 covers 15 residues. V lost 10 bases to trimming and J lost 6 bases; unmatched junction nucleotides: 10. The CDR3 DNA reads as TGTGCCACCCGGGACAGGGGGCTGTCAGGTCAGCCCCAGCATTTT. It translates to CATRDRGLSGQPQHF.

Notes on this clone: The sample contains more than one DNA sequence encoding this CDR3. The J gene is TRBJ1-2, the V gene TRBV5-6; 9 bases line up with TRBD1. The CDR3 loop spans 13 amino acids. The V gene's germline CDR1 is SGHDT and CDR2 YYEEEE. V was clipped by 3 bases and J by 8 bases; unmatched bases: 5. The CDR3 spells CASSSGTGSGYTF. In DNA form, the CDR3 reads TGTGCCAGCAGCTCCGGGACAGGGTCGGGCTACACCTTC.

This sequence joins TRBV11-2 and TRBJ2-1; 8 bases fit TRBD2. Trimming removed 1 base from V and 7 bases from J; junction bases left unmatched: 6. This CDR3 region has 15 residues. Germline V gene data show CDR1 as SGHAT and CDR2 as FQNNGV. This CDR3 reads CASSLAGGPLNEQFF. CDR3 coding DNA: TGTGCCAGCAGCTTAGCGGGGGGGCCCTTAAATGAGCAGTTCTTC.

V gene TRBV2 combines with J gene TRBJ2-7; 7 bases agree with TRBD1. The CDR3 loop spans 15 amino acids. Germline V gives CDR1 SNHLY, CDR2 FYNNEI. V gave up 6 bases and J gave up 3 bases; unmatched junction bases: 11. The CDR3 sequence: CASRYRGGLNYEQYF. As DNA, the CDR3 is TGTGCCAGCAGGTACAGGGGCGGACTTAACTACGAGCAGTACTTC. The complete variable domain, with remaining parts taken from reference TRBV2 and TRBJ2-7, reads EPEVTQTPSHQVTQMGQEVILRCVPISNHLYFYWYRQILGQKVEFLVSFYNNEISEKSEIFDDQFSVERPDGSNFTLKIRSTKLEDSAMYFCASRYRGGLNYEQYFGPGTRLTVT.

This chain links TRBV2 with TRBJ1-4; TRBD1 might be the D (6 bases). Germline V gives CDR1 SNHLY, CDR2 FYNNEI. With 8 bases removed from V and 2 bases from J, the gap between germline ends came to 12 bases. The CDR3 length is 14 residues. CDR3: CASGRGVTNEKLFF. As DNA, the CDR3 is TGTGCCAGCGGCAGGGGTGTGACTAATGAAAAACTGTTTTTT.

The CDR3 here is CASSSPGQGTYEQYF. CDR3 nucleotide sequence: TGTGCCAGCAGCTCACCGGGACAGGGAACCTACGAGCAGTACTTC. The rearrangement links TRBV7-8 to TRBJ2-7; 9 bases align to TRBD1. Germline loops: CDR1 SGHVS, CDR2 FQNEAQ. This CDR3 is built from 15 residues. With V trimmed by 4 bases and J by 2 bases, 6 bases remained unmatched.

The chain employs TRBV5-8 and TRBJ1-6; no clear D. From germline, CDR1 is SGHTS and CDR2 YDEGEE. V was shortened by 7 bases and J by 3 bases, with 11 bases between the two germline ends. The CDR3 extends over 14 amino acids. CDR3 sequence (DNA): TGTGCCAGCGGAGGAGGTGTCTATAATTCACCCCTCCACTTT. Protein: CASGGGVYNSPLHF.

Only a few counts were recorded for this clone. The chain is built from TRBV5-1 and TRBJ1-2, with 9 bases aligning to TRBD1. The germline gives CDR1 SGHRS, CDR2 YFSETQ. CDR3 length: 14 amino acids. Trimming took 6 bases from V and 2 from J; bases not matched to a gene: 5. The chain's CDR3 is CASKPGQGNYGYTF. The CDR3 DNA is TGCGCCAGCAAGCCCGGACAGGGGAACTATGGCTACACCTTC.

The V and J genes are TRBV27 and TRBJ1-4; unclear D gene. This CDR3 contains 13 residues. V lost 10 bases to trimming and J lost 10 bases, with 19 bases between them. Germline V CDR1 and CDR2: MNHEY, SMNVEV (reference sequence). CDR3 coding DNA: TGTGCCACATCCCCGGGTGCGGGAAGAAAACTGTTTTTT. The encoded protein is CATSPGAGRKLFF.

The rearrangement links TRBV10-3 to TRBJ2-6; 7 bases align to TRBD1. CDR1 and CDR2 from the germline V gene are ENHRY and SYGVKD. The CDR3 spans 20 residues. The junction had 14 bases not matched to a gene; V was cut back by 3 bases and J by 0 bases. CDR3 loop: CAISETGQTKLFSGANVLTF. In DNA form, the CDR3 reads TGTGCCATCAGTGAAACGGGACAGACAAAGCTTTTCTCTGGGGCCAACGTCCTGACTTTC.

This chain connects TRBV5-4 to TRBJ1-2; D is undetermined. The CDR3 runs to 15 residues. Trimming took off 3 bases at V and 4 bases at J, with 16 bases between the two ends. Germline-derived CDR1 and CDR2 are SGHNT and YYREEE (reference sequence). The CDR3 reads CASSSSAAGFYGYTF. The CDR3 coding sequence is TGTGCCAGCAGCTCCTCTGCGGCGGGTTTCTATGGCTACACCTTC. The full variable domain, with the rest looked up from reference TRBV5-4 and TRBJ1-2, is ETGVTQSPTHLIKTRGQQVTLRCSSQSGHNTVSWYQQALGQGPQFIFQYYREEENGRGNFPPRFSGLQFPNYSSELNVNALELDDSALYLCASSSSAAGFYGYTFGSGTRLTVV.

Only one count was recorded for this clone. This chain joins TRBV19 and TRBJ2-7; tentatively, D is TRBD2 (6 bases). V was pared by 3 bases and J by 2 bases, with 17 bases between. This CDR3 region has 16 residues. From germline, CDR1 is LNHDA and CDR2 SQIVND (reference sequence). This CDR3 reads CASSMGFGRFPYEQYF. The CDR3 nucleotides are TGTGCCAGTAGTATGGGATTTGGGAGGTTCCCCTACGAGCAGTACTTC.

The chain recombines TRBV28 with TRBJ1-2; 8 nucleotides line up with TRBD1. The CDR3 spans 13 residues. Germline V CDR1 and CDR2: MDHEN, SYDVKM. The ends lost 6 bases at V and 8 bases at J; junction bases unmatched: 8. Here the CDR3 reads CASRRLTGGGYTF. CDR3 in DNA: TGTGCCAGCAGGCGACTCACAGGGGGGGGCTACACCTTC.

The chain links TRBV4-1 to TRBJ2-7; 11 nucleotides align to TRBD2. Unmatched junction bases numbered 6, after V lost 4 bases and J lost 4 bases. The germline V gene has CDR1 MGHRA and CDR2 YSYEKL. CDR3 length equals 15 residues. The CDR3 nucleotides are TGCGCCAGCAGCCGAACTAGCGGGGGTTTTTACGAGCAGTACTTC. As protein: CASSRTSGGFYEQYF.